This TCR beta chain derives from a study of shared clonotypes between healthy human individuals. The input for sorted-subset replicate PCRs was 200 ng DNA, some 30,000 T cell genomes. Assay used: immunoSEQ multiplex PCR; TCRdb lists only in-frame clones, some missing. The sample shows 2 million to 2.5 million clones, 90% to 95% of them seen only once. Looked up from germline, CDR1 is SGHTA and CDR2 is FQGNSA. This CDR3 has 15 residues. V shed 6 bases and J shed 3 bases, with 15 bases lying between them. The source material was naive CD4+ T cells from PBMCs. Subset reported: CD45RA+ positively selected. The chain uses TRBV7-2 and TRBJ2-4, with D possibly TRBD2 on 5 matching bases. This receptor was obtained from a man between 18 and 35 years old in good health. Some clones in this sample may be carry-over from other donors' samples. CDR3 DNA sequence: TGTGCCAGCAGAAGAGGCGGGTGGGGCAAAAACATTCAGTACTTC. Protein sequence: CASRRGGWGKNIQYF.